This T cell receptor (beta chain) was captured by sequencing in a study of control samples from healthy donors and cancer patients. Method: immunoSEQ multiplex PCR; TCRdb's copy keeps in-frame clones and lacks some. The sample lists 85,000 to 95,000 clones, around 80% occurring once. V was pared by 5 bases and J by 6 bases, with 15 bases between. The CDR3 totals 14 residues. Germline-derived CDR1 and CDR2 are SNHLY and FYNNEI. This sequence was found in a woman in her sixties in good health. This chain connects TRBV2 to TRBJ2-3; no clear D. The sequenced material came from blood. CDR3: CASSWLMPSDTQYF. The CDR3 DNA follows: TGTGCCAGCAGTTGGCTAATGCCCTCCGATACGCAGTATTTT.